The 23 T cell receptor beta chains below were found in one sample sequenced in a study of blood T cell repertoires in COVID-19. This table comes from immunoSEQ multiplex PCR, and its TCRdb copy is limited to in-frame clones, with some not included. The sample consists of some 80,000 clones, 90% of them appearing once. Material: peripheral blood. The receptors shown here come from a woman older than 75 with acute or convalescent COVID-19.

This chain links TRBV7-8 with TRBJ2-2; D is ambiguous. The CDR3 is 19 residues long. Germline V gives CDR1 SGHVS, CDR2 FQNEAQ. The ends were cut back, 5 bases at V and 6 bases at J, with 28 bases in the middle. The chain's CDR3 is CASSPTGGSALSLAGELFF. In nucleotides, the CDR3 is TGTGCCAGCAGCCCTACGGGTGGGTCGGCCCTTTCGTTGGCCGGGGAGCTGTTTTTT.

The chain uses TRBV18 and TRBJ1-4; TRBD1 is a possible D gene (6 bases). Germline assignment: CDR1 KGHSH and CDR2 LQKENI. This CDR3 contains 16 residues. The ends were cut back, 4 bases at V and 3 bases at J, with 15 bases in the middle. The CDR3 bases are TGTGCCAGCTCACTAAACAGGGTCGGCGCTAATGAAAAACTGTTTTTT. It translates to CASSLNRVGANEKLFF.

This clone was recorded only once. The chain links TRBV6-6 to TRBJ2-7; a weak D match, TRBD1 (6 bases). CDR3 size: 15 residues. The germline V gene has CDR1 MNHNY and CDR2 SVGAGI (reference sequence). Deletions cut 6 bases from V and 0 bases from J, with 15 bases between. CDR3 bases: TGTGCCAGCAGCATACCGGGACACCTCTCCTACGAGCAGTACTTC. Protein: CASSIPGHLSYEQYF.

J is TRBJ1-4 and V is TRBV5-4, with 7 positions matching TRBD1. Germline V lookup: CDR1 SGHNT, CDR2 YYREEE (reference sequence). J was trimmed by 0 bases and V by 0 bases; bases with no gene match: 5. The CDR3 is 17 residues long. CDR3 region: CASSLDRGSATNEKLFF. The CDR3 DNA follows: TGTGCCAGCAGCTTGGACAGGGGAAGTGCAACTAATGAAAAACTGTTTTTT.

There are a few counts of this clone. The rearrangement links TRBV7-2 to TRBJ1-2; D not resolved. Germline loops: CDR1 SGHTA, CDR2 FQGNSA. The CDR3 consists of 14 residues. V lost 3 bases and J lost 0, with 8 bases in between. For the CDR3, the DNA is TGTGCCAGCAGCTTTACCGGGGCTAACTATGGCTACACCTTC. Encoded protein: CASSFTGANYGYTF.

V gene TRBV19 combines with J gene TRBJ2-1; possibly TRBD2 for D (7 bases). Per the germline V gene, CDR1 is LNHDA and CDR2 is SQIVND (reference sequence). The CDR3 has 15 amino acids. V lost 3 bases and J lost 6, with 15 bases in between. The CDR3 bases are TGTGCCAGTAGTATGCCCGGGGGGCACGTCAATGAGCAGTTCTTC. Encoded protein: CASSMPGGHVNEQFF.

V is TRBV7-2 and J is TRBJ2-7, with 11 bases identical to TRBD2. Trimming took 1 base from V and 3 from J; bases not matched to a gene: 2. This CDR3 comprises 15 residues. Germline CDR1 reads SGHTA; CDR2 reads FQGNSA. CDR3 sequence: CASSLVGTSGYEQYF. The CDR3 DNA reads as TGTGCCAGCAGCTTAGTCGGGACTAGCGGCTACGAGCAGTACTTC.

The rearrangement uses TRBV12-3 or TRBV12-4 and TRBJ1-1; D is unclear. CDR3 length equals 13 residues. Trimming shortened V by 2 bases and J by 4 bases, and 8 bases separated the two germline ends. CDR3 region: CASSLLESTEAFF. As DNA, the CDR3 is TGTGCCAGCAGTTTACTGGAGTCCACTGAAGCTTTCTTT.

The rearrangement uses TRBV5-4 and TRBJ1-2; 8 nucleotides align to TRBD1. CDR1 is SGHNT and CDR2 is YYREEE in the germline V gene (reference sequence). The CDR3 contains 15 residues. V lost 1 base to trimming and J lost 2 bases; unmatched junction nucleotides: 4. The CDR3 sequence is CASSLRRQGNYGYTF. The CDR3 nucleotides are TGTGCCAGCAGCTTGAGGAGACAGGGGAACTATGGCTACACCTTC. Complete variable domain (other parts from reference TRBV5-4 and TRBJ1-2): ETGVTQSPTHLIKTRGQQVTLRCSSQSGHNTVSWYQQALGQGPQFIFQYYREEENGRGNFPPRFSGLQFPNYSSELNVNALELDDSALYLCASSLRRQGNYGYTFGSGTRLTVV.

This clone was seen only once. The V and J genes are TRBV19 and TRBJ1-5, with a weak D call TRBD1 (6 bases). CDR1 and CDR2 from the germline V gene are LNHDA and SQIVND (reference sequence). The V and J ends lost 7 bases and 9 bases respectively, with 22 bases between them. The length of the CDR3 is 15 residues. The chain's CDR3 is CASTKRGTERGPQHF. Here the CDR3 DNA reads TGTGCCAGTACCAAAAGGGGGACCGAACGGGGGCCCCAGCATTTT.

This chain joins TRBV5-1 and TRBJ2-1; 8 bases align to TRBD1. The V gene's germline CDR1 is SGHRS and CDR2 YFSETQ. The CDR3 consists of 14 residues. V shed 4 bases and J 7 bases; nucleotides not matched to a gene: 7. In DNA form, the CDR3 reads TGCGCCAGCAGCCTGAACAGGGGGAAGAATGAGCAGTTCTTC. Translated: CASSLNRGKNEQFF. Variable domain in full (rest from reference TRBV5-1 and TRBJ2-1): KAGVTQTPRYLIKTRGQQVTLSCSPISGHRSVSWYQQTPGQGLQFLFEYFSETQRNKGNFPGRFSGRQFSNSRSEMNVSTLELGDSALYLCASSLNRGKNEQFFGPGTRLTVL.

This clone has a single count. The CDR3 DNA is TGCGCCAGCAGCGCGGGACTAGCGGGGCGACTCGATACGCAGTATTTT. It encodes CASSAGLAGRLDTQYF. The genes are TRBV5-1 and TRBJ2-3; 13 nucleotides agree with TRBD2. The V gene end was trimmed by 4 bases and the J gene end by 6 bases; junction bases not matched to a gene: 8. CDR3 length: 16 amino acids. Germline V gene lookup returns CDR1 SGHRS and CDR2 YFSETQ.

V and J are TRBV5-6 and TRBJ1-2; 7 bases align to TRBD1. Trimming took 3 bases from V and 6 from J; bases not matched to a gene: 11. There are 15 residues in the CDR3. Germline CDR1 and CDR2: SGHDT and YYEEEE. The CDR3 reads CASSSARTGGDGYTF. CDR3 bases: TGTGCCAGCAGCTCGGCTCGGACAGGTGGAGATGGCTACACCTTC.

The V gene is TRBV11-2, the J gene TRBJ2-3, with D hard to call. This CDR3 contains 12 residues. The germline gives CDR1 SGHAT, CDR2 FQNNGV. The V end lost 3 bases, the J end lost 2 bases, and 3 bases lay between the germline ends. For the CDR3, the DNA is TGTGCCAGCAGCTTTAACACAGATACGCAGTATTTT. It codes for CASSFNTDTQYF.

The chain joins TRBV6-5 to TRBJ1-2; the match to TRBD1 covers 11 bases. V trimming: 6 bases; J trimming: 6 bases; junction bases outside the gene matches: 9. The CDR3 loop spans 15 amino acids. Germline V gene data show CDR1 as MNHEY and CDR2 as SVGAGI. CDR3 DNA sequence: TGTGCCAGCAGCACAGGACAGGGGGCGCAGAATGGCTACACCTTC. This gives the protein CASSTGQGAQNGYTF.

The rearrangement joins TRBV6-5 to TRBJ2-2; D is possibly TRBD2 (6 bases). The length of the CDR3 is 15 residues. Looked up from germline, CDR1 is MNHEY and CDR2 is SVGAGI. V was shortened by 3 bases and J by 4 bases, with 12 bases between the two germline ends. CDR3 sequence (DNA): TGTGCCAGCAGTTATAGTTCGGGGGTCACCGGGGAGCTGTTTTTT. Protein product: CASSYSSGVTGELFF.

The V call is TRBV10-3, the J call TRBJ2-7; TRBD1 aligns across 10 bases. CDR3 length: 13 residues. V dropped 2 bases and J dropped 6; count of bases not matched to a gene: 1. The germline CDR1 and CDR2 sequences are ENHRY and SYGVKD. CDR3 in amino acids: CAISEDRGREQYF. The CDR3 coding sequence is TGTGCCATCAGTGAGGACAGGGGGCGCGAGCAGTACTTC.

V is TRBV24-1 and J is TRBJ2-6; TRBD1 matches at 9 bases. This CDR3 contains 17 residues. V dropped 6 bases and J dropped 0; count of bases not matched to a gene: 5. The V gene's germline CDR1 is KGHDR and CDR2 SFDVKD. This CDR3 is CATSSRTGVSGANVLTF. In DNA, the CDR3 is TGTGCCACCAGTTCTCGGACAGGGGTCTCTGGGGCCAACGTCCTGACTTTC.

The chain is built from TRBV5-6 and TRBJ2-6; 8 bases line up with TRBD2. J gave up 0 bases and V 6 bases, and 5 bases lay outside the gene matches. In germline, CDR1 is SGHDT, CDR2 YYEEEE. CDR3 size: 16 residues. The CDR3 loop is CASKRSGGSGANVLTF. Here the CDR3 DNA reads TGTGCCAGCAAAAGAAGCGGGGGCTCTGGGGCCAACGTCCTGACTTTC.

V is TRBV24-1 and J is TRBJ2-3; weak D call: TRBD1 (5 bases). CDR3 length equals 15 residues. Trimming left V 4 bases short and J 2 bases short, with 12 bases between. CDR1 KGHDR and CDR2 SFDVKD come from the germline V gene. The CDR3 coding sequence is TGTGCCACCAGTGACTATCGACAGCCCACAGATACGCAGTATTTT. Its protein is CATSDYRQPTDTQYF.

V and J are TRBV4-2 and TRBJ1-3; D gene uncertain. Germline CDR1 is LGHNA and CDR2 is YNFKEQ. Trimming took off 1 base at V and 3 bases at J, with 13 bases between the two ends. The CDR3 runs to 16 residues. The CDR3 nucleotides are TGTGCCAGCAGCCAAGGTGGAGGGATACTTGGAAACACCATATATTTT. This translates into CASSQGGGILGNTIYF.

V gene TRBV5-1 combines with J gene TRBJ1-4; D possibly corresponds to TRBD1 (5 bases). Germline CDR1 reads SGHRS; CDR2 reads YFSETQ. CDR3 length equals 15 residues. Trimming left V 0 bases short and J 3 bases short, with 9 bases between. The CDR3: CASSLAGGSNEKLFF. The CDR3 DNA reads as TGCGCCAGCAGCTTGGCCGGGGGGTCTAATGAAAAACTGTTTTTT. Full variable domain (rest looked up from reference TRBV5-1 and TRBJ1-4): KAGVTQTPRYLIKTRGQQVTLSCSPISGHRSVSWYQQTPGQGLQFLFEYFSETQRNKGNFPGRFSGRQFSNSRSEMNVSTLELGDSALYLCASSLAGGSNEKLFFGSGTQLSVL.

This clone was seen only once. The chain links TRBV4-3 to TRBJ1-1; no definite D call. V lost 2 bases and J 5 bases, leaving 12 bases between the germline ends. This CDR3 comprises 14 residues. CDR1 is LGHNA and CDR2 is YSLEER in the germline V gene. CDR3 DNA: TGCGCCAGCAGCCAACTCCCGGGAGGGACTGAAGCTTTCTTT. The encoded protein is CASSQLPGGTEAFF.